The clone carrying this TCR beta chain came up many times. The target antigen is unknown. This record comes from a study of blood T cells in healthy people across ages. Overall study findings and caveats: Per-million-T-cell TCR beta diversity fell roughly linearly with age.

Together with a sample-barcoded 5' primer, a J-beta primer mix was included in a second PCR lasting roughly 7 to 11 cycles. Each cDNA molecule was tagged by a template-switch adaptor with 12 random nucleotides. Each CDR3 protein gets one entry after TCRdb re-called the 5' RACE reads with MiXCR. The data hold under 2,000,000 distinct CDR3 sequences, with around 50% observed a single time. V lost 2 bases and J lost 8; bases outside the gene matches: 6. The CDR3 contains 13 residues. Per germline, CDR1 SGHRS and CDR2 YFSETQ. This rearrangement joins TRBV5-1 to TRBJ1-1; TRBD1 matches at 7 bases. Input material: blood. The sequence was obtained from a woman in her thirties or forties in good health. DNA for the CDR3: TGCGCCAGCAGCTTAGAGGACAGGCTCGAAGCTTTCTTT. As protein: CASSLEDRLEAFF.